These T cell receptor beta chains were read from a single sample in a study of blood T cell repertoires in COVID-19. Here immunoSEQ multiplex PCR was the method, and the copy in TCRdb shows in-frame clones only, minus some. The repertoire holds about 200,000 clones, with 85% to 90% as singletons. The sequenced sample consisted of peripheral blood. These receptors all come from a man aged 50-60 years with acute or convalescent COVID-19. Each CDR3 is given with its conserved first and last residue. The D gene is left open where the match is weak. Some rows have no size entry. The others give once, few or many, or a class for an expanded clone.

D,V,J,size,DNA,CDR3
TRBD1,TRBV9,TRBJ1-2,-,TGTGCCAGCAGCGCAGGGACAGGGGCCACTAACTATGGCTACACCTTC,CASSAGTGATNYGYTF
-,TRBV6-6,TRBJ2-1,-,TGTGCCAGCAGTTACCGAGCAGGGAATGAGCAGTTCTTC,CASSYRAGNEQFF
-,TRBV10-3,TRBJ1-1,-,TGTGCCATCAGTGAGTCCTCTGAAGCTTTCTTT,CAISESSEAFF
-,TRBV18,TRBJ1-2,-,TGTGCCAGCTCACCAGAACGGTCGCGGTATGGCTACACCTTC,CASSPERSRYGYTF
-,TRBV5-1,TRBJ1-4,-,TGCGCCAGCAGCTTGGGAAGTACGAGTAATGAAAAACTGTTTTTT,CASSLGSTSNEKLFF
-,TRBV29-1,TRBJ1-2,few,TGCAGCGTCCACAGGTCACAGCGCGAGAGCACCTTC,CSVHRSQRESTF
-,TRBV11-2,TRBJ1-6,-,TGTGCCAGCAGCTTCAGACAGCCCTATAATTCACCCCTCCACTTT,CASSFRQPYNSPLHF
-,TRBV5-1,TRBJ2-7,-,TGCGCCAGCAGCTTGGTGGTACAACCCTACGAGCAGTACTTC,CASSLVVQPYEQYF
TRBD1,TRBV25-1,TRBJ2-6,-,TGTGCCAGCAGTGAGACCACAGGGGCTGGGGCCAACGTCCTGACTTTC,CASSETTGAGANVLTF
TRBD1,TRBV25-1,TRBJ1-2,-,TGTGCCAGCAGTGTCCCCGGGACAGGGGTGGGCTATGGCTACACCTTC,CASSVPGTGVGYGYTF
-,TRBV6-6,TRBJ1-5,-,TGTGCCAGCAGTTACTCGGGGGGGCGAGGGCCCCAGCATTTT,CASSYSGGRGPQHF
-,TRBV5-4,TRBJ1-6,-,TGTGCCAGCAGCTTCAATGCGAATTCACCCCTCCACTTT,CASSFNANSPLHF
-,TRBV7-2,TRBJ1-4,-,TGTGCCAGCGCCGGGGGTTCCATGGGACCCCCAGTTAATGAAAAACTGTTTTTT,CASAGGSMGPPVNEKLFF
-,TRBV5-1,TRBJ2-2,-,TGCGCCAGCAGCTTGGATCACGGGGGCACCGGGGAGCTGTTTTTT,CASSLDHGGTGELFF
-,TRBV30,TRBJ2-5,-,TGTGCCTGGAGTCGGGGAGGTTCCCAAGAGACCCAGTACTTC,CAWSRGGSQETQYF
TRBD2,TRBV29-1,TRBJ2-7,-,TGCAGCGTGCGCCCTAGCGGGGACTCCTACGAGCAGTACTTC,CSVRPSGDSYEQYF
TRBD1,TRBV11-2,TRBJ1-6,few,TGTGCCAGCAGCTTTCGGCCTCGCTACAGGGGACCGGTCGGTTCACCCCTCCACTTT,CASSFRPRYRGPVGSPLHF
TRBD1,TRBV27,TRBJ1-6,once,TGTGCCAGCAGTTTCCGGGACAGGGGCGCCTCTAATTCACCCCTCCACTTT,CASSFRDRGASNSPLHF
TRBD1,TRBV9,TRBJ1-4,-,TGTGCCAGCAGCGGATCCGGGACAGGGGGTGAAAAACTGTTTTTT,CASSGSGTGGEKLFF
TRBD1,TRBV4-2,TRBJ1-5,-,TGTGCCAGCAGCCAAGATCGACAGGGGGCGAGCAATCAGCCCCAGCATTTT,CASSQDRQGASNQPQHF
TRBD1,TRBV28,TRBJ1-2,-,TGTGCCAGCAAAAAGACAGGGGGCGATGGCTACACCTTC,CASKKTGGDGYTF
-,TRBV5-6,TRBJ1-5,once,TGTGCCAGCAGCTCCCTAGTTTATAGCAATCAGCCCCAGCATTTT,CASSSLVYSNQPQHF
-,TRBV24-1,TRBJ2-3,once,TGTGCCACCAGTGATGGGACTTTAGATACGCAGTATTTT,CATSDGTLDTQYF
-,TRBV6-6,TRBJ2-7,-,TGTGCCAGCAGTTACTTGGGGCCTGGCGAGCAGTACTTC,CASSYLGPGEQYF
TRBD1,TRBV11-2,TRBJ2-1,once,TGTGCCAGCAGCATAACAGGGGGAAATGTCTACAATGAGCAGTTCTTC,CASSITGGNVYNEQFF
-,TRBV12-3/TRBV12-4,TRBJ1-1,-,TGTGCCAGCAGTCCTCAGGGGAACACTGAAGCTTTCTTT,CASSPQGNTEAFF
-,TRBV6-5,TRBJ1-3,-,TGTGCCAGCAGGGCCCGCTCTGGAAACACCATATATTTT,CASRARSGNTIYF
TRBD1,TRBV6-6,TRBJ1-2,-,TGTGCCAGCAGTTACTTGCAGGGGGTAGGCTACACCTTC,CASSYLQGVGYTF
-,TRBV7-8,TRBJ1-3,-,TGTGCCAGCAGCTCCCTACAGGGCTCTGGAAACACCATATATTTT,CASSSLQGSGNTIYF
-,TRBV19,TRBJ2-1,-,TGTGCCAGTAGCATCCAGCCACAGGGATGGGATGAGCAGTTCTTC,CASSIQPQGWDEQFF
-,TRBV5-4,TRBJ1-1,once,TGTGCCAGCAGCCCTGGAGGGGCTCTGGGGACTGAAGCTTTCTTT,CASSPGGALGTEAFF
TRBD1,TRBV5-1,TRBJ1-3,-,TGCGCCAGCAGGGACAGGGGACTTGGAAACACCATATATTTT,CASRDRGLGNTIYF
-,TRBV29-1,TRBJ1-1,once,TGCAGCGTTGAAGGGGCAGTGAACACTGAAGCTTTCTTT,CSVEGAVNTEAFF
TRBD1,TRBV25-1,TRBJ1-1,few,TGTGCCAGCCTAGGACAGGGCCTGAACACTGAAGCTTTCTTT,CASLGQGLNTEAFF
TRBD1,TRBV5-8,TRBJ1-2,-,TGTGCCAGCAGCTTGGCCTGGGACAGGGGGCGAAATGGCTACACCTTC,CASSLAWDRGRNGYTF
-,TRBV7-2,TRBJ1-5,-,TGTGCCAGCAGTTACCAGACAGCATATAGCAATCAGCCCCAGCATTTT,CASSYQTAYSNQPQHF
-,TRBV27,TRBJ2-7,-,TGTGCCAGCAGTCCCAGCAGGTCCGTGAATTACGAGCAGTACTTC,CASSPSRSVNYEQYF
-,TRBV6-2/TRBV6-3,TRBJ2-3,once,TGTGCCAGCAGTTACGCGGAAAGTACTAGCACAGATACGCAGTATTTT,CASSYAESTSTDTQYF
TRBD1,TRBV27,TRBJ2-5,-,TGTGCCAGCAGTTCGGACAGGCGGGAGACCCAGTACTTC,CASSSDRRETQYF
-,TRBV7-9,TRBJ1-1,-,TGTGCCAGCAGCTTAGATGCAGCGTCCACTGAAGCTTTCTTT,CASSLDAASTEAFF
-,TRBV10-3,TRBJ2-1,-,TGTGCCATCACTGCAGGGGAGATCTACAATGAGCAGTTCTTC,CAITAGEIYNEQFF
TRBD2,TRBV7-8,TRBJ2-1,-,TGTGCCAGCAGCTTACCAGCGGGGGGGGAGCAGTTCTTC,CASSLPAGGEQFF
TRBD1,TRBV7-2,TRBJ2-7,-,TGTGCCAGCAGCGTCACCTCCGGGACAGGGAGCGGCGAGCAGTACTTC,CASSVTSGTGSGEQYF
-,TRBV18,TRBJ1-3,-,TGTGCCAGCTCACCACCAGGAGTTAGCTCTGGAAACACCATATATTTT,CASSPPGVSSGNTIYF
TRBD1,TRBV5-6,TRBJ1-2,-,TGTGCCAGCAGCCCTGGGACAGGCGGGTATATAGAGGATGGCTACACCTTC,CASSPGTGGYIEDGYTF
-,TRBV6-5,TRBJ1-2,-,TGTGCCACCCGGATGGACAGTTGGTTGTTGGCGGGCTACACCTTC,CATRMDSWLLAGYTF